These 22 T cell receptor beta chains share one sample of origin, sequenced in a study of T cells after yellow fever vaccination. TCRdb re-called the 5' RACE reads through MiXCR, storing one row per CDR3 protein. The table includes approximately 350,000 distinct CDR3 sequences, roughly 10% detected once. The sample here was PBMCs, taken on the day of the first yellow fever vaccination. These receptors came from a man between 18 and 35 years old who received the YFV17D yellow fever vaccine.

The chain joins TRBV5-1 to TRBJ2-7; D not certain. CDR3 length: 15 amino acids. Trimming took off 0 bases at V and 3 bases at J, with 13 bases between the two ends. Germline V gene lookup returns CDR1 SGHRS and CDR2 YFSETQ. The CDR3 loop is CASSLVTEFHYEQYF. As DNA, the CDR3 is TGCGCCAGCAGCTTGGTAACGGAGTTTCACTACGAGCAGTACTTC.

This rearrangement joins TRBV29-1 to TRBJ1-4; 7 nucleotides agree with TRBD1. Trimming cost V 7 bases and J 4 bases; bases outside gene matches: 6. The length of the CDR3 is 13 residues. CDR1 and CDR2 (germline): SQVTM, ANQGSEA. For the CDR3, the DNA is TGCAGCGCCAACAGGGGACTTAATGAAAAACTGTTTTTT. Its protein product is CSANRGLNEKLFF.

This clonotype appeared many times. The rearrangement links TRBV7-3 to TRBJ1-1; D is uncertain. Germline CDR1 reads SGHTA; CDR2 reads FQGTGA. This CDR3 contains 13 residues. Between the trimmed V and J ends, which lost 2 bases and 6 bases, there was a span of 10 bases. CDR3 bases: TGTGCCAGCAGCTTAGTCCCCTCCGCTGAAGCTTTCTTT. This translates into CASSLVPSAEAFF. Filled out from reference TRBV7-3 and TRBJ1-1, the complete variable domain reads GAGVSQTPSNKVTEKGKYVELRCDPISGHTALYWYRQSLGQGPEFLIYFQGTGAADDSGLPNDRFFAVRPEGSVSTLKIQRTERGDSAVYLCASSLVPSAEAFFGQGTRLTVV.

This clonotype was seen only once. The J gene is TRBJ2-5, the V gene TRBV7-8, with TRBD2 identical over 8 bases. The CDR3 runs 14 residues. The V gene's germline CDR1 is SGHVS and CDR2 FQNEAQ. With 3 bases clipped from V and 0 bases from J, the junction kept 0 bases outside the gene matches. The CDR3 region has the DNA TGTGCCAGCAGCTTGACTAGCGACCAAGAGACCCAGTACTTC. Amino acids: CASSLTSDQETQYF.

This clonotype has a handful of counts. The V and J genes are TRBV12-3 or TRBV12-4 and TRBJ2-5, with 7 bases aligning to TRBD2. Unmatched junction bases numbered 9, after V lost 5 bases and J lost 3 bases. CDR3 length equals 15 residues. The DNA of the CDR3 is TGTGCCAGCAGTAGACCGGGGGGACGTAAAGAGACCCAGTACTTC. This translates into CASSRPGGRKETQYF.

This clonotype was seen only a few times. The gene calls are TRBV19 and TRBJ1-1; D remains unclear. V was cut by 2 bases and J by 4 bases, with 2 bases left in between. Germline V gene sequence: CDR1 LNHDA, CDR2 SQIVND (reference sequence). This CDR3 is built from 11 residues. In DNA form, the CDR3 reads TGTGCCAGTAGTATACTCACTGAAGCTTTCTTT. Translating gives CASSILTEAFF.

The CDR3 sequence: CASSPTEYGSPLHF. The CDR3 bases are TGTGCCAGCAGCCCAACAGAGTATGGTTCACCCCTCCACTTT. This chain uses TRBV7-2 with TRBJ1-6; D gene ambiguous. The V end was cut by 5 bases, the J end by 9 bases, with 14 bases between. This CDR3 comprises 14 residues. Per germline, CDR1 SGHTA and CDR2 FQGNSA. Combining the CDR3 with reference TRBV7-2 and TRBJ1-6 gives the whole variable domain GAGVSQSPSNKVTEKGKDVELRCDPISGHTALYWYRQSLGQGLEFLIYFQGNSAPDKSGLPSDRFSAERTGGSVSTLTIQRTQQEDSAVYLCASSPTEYGSPLHFGNGTRLTVT.

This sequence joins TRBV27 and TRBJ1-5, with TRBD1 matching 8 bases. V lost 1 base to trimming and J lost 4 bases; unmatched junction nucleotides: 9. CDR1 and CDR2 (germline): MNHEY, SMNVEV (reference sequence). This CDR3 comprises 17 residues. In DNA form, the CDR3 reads TGTGCCAGCAGTTTATTGGGGACAGGCTTTCGGAATCAGCCCCAGCATTTT. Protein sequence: CASSLLGTGFRNQPQHF.

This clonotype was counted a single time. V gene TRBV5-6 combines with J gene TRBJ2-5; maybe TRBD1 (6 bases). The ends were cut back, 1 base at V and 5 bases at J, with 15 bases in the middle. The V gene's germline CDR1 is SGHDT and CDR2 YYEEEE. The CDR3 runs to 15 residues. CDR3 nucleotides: TGTGCCAGCAGCTTGAGAGAACAGGGATGGGAGACCCAGTACTTC. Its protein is CASSLREQGWETQYF.

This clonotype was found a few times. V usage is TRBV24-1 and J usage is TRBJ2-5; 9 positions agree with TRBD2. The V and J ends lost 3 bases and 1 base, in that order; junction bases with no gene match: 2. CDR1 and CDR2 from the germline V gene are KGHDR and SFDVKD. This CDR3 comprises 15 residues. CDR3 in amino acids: CATSDPSGAQETQYF. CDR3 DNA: TGTGCCACCAGTGATCCTAGCGGGGCCCAAGAGACCCAGTACTTC.

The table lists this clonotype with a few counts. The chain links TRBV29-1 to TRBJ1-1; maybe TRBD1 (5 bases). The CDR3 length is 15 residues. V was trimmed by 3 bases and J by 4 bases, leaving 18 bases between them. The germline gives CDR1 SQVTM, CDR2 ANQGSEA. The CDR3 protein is CSVDGAGRGSTEAFF. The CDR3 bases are TGCAGCGTTGATGGAGCAGGGCGTGGAAGCACTGAAGCTTTCTTT.

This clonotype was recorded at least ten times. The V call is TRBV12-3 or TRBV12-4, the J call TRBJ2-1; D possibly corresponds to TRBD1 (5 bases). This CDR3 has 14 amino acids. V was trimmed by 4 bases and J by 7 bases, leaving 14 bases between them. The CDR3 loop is CASSSGKGRNEQFF. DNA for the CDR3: TGTGCCAGCAGTTCAGGGAAGGGTCGGAATGAGCAGTTCTTC.

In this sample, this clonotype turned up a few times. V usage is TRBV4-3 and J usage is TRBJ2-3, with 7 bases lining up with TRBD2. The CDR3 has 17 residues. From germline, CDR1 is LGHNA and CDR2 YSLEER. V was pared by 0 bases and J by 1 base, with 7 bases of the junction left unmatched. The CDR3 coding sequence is TGCGCCAGCAGCCAAGAGGGTGGCGGGGGACGCACAGATACGCAGTATTTT. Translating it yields CASSQEGGGGRTDTQYF.

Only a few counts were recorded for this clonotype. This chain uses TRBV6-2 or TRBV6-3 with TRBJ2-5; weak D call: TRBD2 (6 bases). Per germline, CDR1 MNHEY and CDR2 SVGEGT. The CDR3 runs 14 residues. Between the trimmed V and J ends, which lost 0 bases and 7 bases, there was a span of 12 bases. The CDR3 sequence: CASSYSLGGPTQYF. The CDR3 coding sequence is TGTGCCAGCAGTTACTCTTTGGGGGGACCGACCCAGTACTTC.

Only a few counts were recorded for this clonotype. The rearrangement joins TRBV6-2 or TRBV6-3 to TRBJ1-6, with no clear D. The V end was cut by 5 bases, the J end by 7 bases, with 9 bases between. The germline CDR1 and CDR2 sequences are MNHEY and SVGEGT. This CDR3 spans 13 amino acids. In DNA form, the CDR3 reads TGTGCCAGCAGTGTGGTCGAGAATTCACCCCTCCACTTT. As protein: CASSVVENSPLHF.

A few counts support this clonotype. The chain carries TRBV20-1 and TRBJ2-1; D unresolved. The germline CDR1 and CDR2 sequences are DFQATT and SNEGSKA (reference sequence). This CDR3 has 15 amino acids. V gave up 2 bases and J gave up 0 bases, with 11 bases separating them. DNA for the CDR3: TGCAGTGCTAGAACGTTTAGGGACTCCTACAATGAGCAGTTCTTC. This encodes CSARTFRDSYNEQFF.

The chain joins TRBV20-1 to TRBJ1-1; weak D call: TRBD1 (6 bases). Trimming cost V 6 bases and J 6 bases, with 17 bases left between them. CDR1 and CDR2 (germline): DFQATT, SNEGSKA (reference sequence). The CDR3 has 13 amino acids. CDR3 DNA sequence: TGCAGTGCCCGGGAGAACAGGGCAGCTGAAGCTTTCTTT. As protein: CSARENRAAEAFF.

The CDR3 bases are TGTGCCAGTAGTTACAGACCAGGGGGCCCTCCTTTAGCCAAAAACATTCAGTACTTC. Translating it yields CASSYRPGGPPLAKNIQYF. This rearrangement joins TRBV19 to TRBJ2-4; 8 nucleotides match TRBD1. CDR3 size: 19 residues. V lost 5 bases, J lost 0 bases, and 15 bases stayed unmatched. CDR1 and CDR2 from the germline V gene are LNHDA and SQIVND (reference sequence).

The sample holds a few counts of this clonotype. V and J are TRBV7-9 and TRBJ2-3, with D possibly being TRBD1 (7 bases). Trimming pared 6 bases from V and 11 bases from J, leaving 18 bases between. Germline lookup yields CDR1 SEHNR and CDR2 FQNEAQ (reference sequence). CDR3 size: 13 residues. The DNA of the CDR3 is TGTGCCAGCAGGCAGGGGGGCCAAGGGAAGCAGTATTTT. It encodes CASRQGGQGKQYF.

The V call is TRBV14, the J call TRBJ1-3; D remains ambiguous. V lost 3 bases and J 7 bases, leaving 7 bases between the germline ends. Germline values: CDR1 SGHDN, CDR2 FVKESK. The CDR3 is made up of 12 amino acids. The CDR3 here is CASSQGWNTIYF. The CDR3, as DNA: TGTGCCAGCAGCCAGGGGTGGAACACCATATATTTT.

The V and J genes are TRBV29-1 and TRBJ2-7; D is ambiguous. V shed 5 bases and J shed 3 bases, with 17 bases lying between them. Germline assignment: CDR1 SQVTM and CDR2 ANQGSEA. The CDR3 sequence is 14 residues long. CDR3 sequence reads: CSVFGDPNDYEQYF. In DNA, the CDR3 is TGCAGCGTTTTCGGCGATCCTAATGACTACGAGCAGTACTTC.

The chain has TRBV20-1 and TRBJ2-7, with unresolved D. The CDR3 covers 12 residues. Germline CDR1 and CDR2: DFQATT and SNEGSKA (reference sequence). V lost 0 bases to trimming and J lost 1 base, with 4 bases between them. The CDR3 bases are TGCAGTGCTAGAGACGGTTCCTACGAGCAGTACTTC. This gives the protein CSARDGSYEQYF.